This TCR beta chain was observed in a study of T-cell memory formation after mild COVID-19 (dated by TCRdb to about 2021). About the full investigation: Most TCR sequence clusters were specific to one of the two donors. In two donors, T-cell clones that expanded and contracted after mild COVID-19 were followed by sequencing TCRalpha and TCRbeta repertoires longitudinally. Two young, previously healthy adult volunteers made up the cohort, one male and one female.

Comments on this clonotype: Its antigen remains unidentified. Base-call qualities are not available, and no considerably larger clone is one nucleotide away.

General conclusions and limits of the study: The study covered only a couple of mild cases, and larger cohorts including severe cases with pre-infection samples were considered necessary. Some responding clones were detected in pre-infection memory, which suggested that pre-existing cross-reactive memory T cells had joined the SARS-CoV-2 response. Contracting CD4+ clones were located mainly in the CM and EM memory subsets, whereas CD8+ clones were found to be enriched in EMRA. SARS-CoV-2 specificity was not confirmed for the second-wave clones peaking on day 37. Balanced CD4/CD8 phenotypes were observed for clones contracting from day 15 to 85, whereas a bias towards CD4+ was observed for a second wave of clones expanding from day 15 to 37.

Instrument on record: Illumina NovaSeq 6000. TCRalpha and TCRbeta cDNA libraries were constructed by 5'RACE with constant-segment primers, with sample barcodes and unique molecular identifiers being introduced. Trizol reagent was used to extract RNA from every sample. Library amplification was performed in two PCR steps, and a second sample barcode and Illumina TruSeq adapters were introduced in the second step. Sequencing of the libraries was done on an Illumina NovaSeq, producing 2 x 150 bp paired-end reads. From the authors' description of their analysis: Reads were demultiplexed and collapsed into UMI-guided consensus sequences with migec v1.2.7. Using mixcr v2.1.11, UMI consensuses were aligned to TRA and TRB V and J templates and then assembled into clonotypes. Expanded or contracted clonotypes were those called significant by both edgeR and NoisET, with noise models trained on biological replicates. edgeR calls used a false discovery rate-adjusted p below 0.01 and a log2 fold-change threshold of 1. As an exploratory analysis of dynamics, max-normalized trajectories of the 1000 most abundant clonotypes were examined by PCA with hierarchical clustering. Each responding clone was given a CD4 or CD8 phenotype based on the CD4+ and CD8+ repertoires, which had been sequenced separately. TCRdb took the public reads, trimmed them with fastp at Q25, ran MiXCR for clone calling and kept in-frame beta chains. Rows with a matching CDR3 protein are joined into one entry that keeps the most common DNA and genes. The V and J calls and clone size are TCRdb's, not the authors'. For this sample the table gives about 350,000 distinct CDR3 sequences, of which 14% were detected only once. The top ten clones comprise around 21% of the sample.

Ficoll-Paque density gradient centrifugation was used to isolate PBMCs. From the cysteine through the phenylalanine, the CDR3 covers 12 amino acids. CDR3 DNA is the only sequence kept; it has 36 bases, read in frame from the first base. CDR1 and CDR2, looked up from the germline V gene, are ENHRY and SYGVKD. V and J are truncated by 9 bases and 0 bases respectively, leaving an intervening sequence of 6 bases. The source of this sequence is a young man who had mild COVID-19 (a few samples of this study predate the infection). The sample titles of this study are shuffled in the database, so cell type and time point are left out; the donor was told from shared clones. Sequenced material: PBMCs or a T cell subset sorted from them (not recorded which). The V and J genes are TRBV10-3 and TRBJ2-1; a confident D gene designation cannot be given. The bases read TGTGCCATTTCGGACTCCTACAATGAGCAGTTCTTC. The translation is CAISDSYNEQFF.